A single sample gave rise to the 19 T cell receptor beta chains below, sequenced in a study of blood T cell repertoires in COVID-19. TCRdb keeps only in-frame clones here, not all; method: immunoSEQ multiplex PCR. The sample lists over 200,000 clones, 80% to 95% occurring once. The specimen was peripheral blood. All receptors derive from a man aged 55 to 70 with COVID-19, enrolled during active disease.

This chain links TRBV19 with TRBJ2-1, with D possibly matching TRBD1 (6 bases). The CDR3 extends over 19 amino acids. The ends were cut back, 1 base at V and 1 base at J, with 20 bases in the middle. Germline CDR1 LNHDA, CDR2 SQIVND (reference sequence). CDR3 DNA sequence: TGTGCCAGTAGTATAGTCTCGTGGGCCGGGACACTTTCCTACAATGAGCAGTTCTTC. It specifies CASSIVSWAGTLSYNEQFF.

As for this clone: Other DNA variants within this sample encode the same CDR3. The chain carries TRBV12-3 or TRBV12-4 and TRBJ2-7; D possibly corresponds to TRBD2 (6 bases). Trimming shortened V by 3 bases and J by 1 base, and 7 bases separated the two germline ends. The CDR3 consists of 13 residues. Written as DNA, the CDR3 is TGTGCCAGCAGTTTTGGAGGGTCCTACGAGCAGTACTTC. Translating gives CASSFGGSYEQYF.

This chain joins TRBV11-1 and TRBJ2-7; 8 positions agree with TRBD1. The CDR3 extends over 14 amino acids. Germline V gene data show CDR1 as SGHAT and CDR2 as FQDESV (reference sequence). V lost 2 bases to trimming and J lost 1 base; unmatched junction nucleotides: 1. CDR3 residues: CASSLWTGSYEQYF. The CDR3 coding sequence is TGTGCCAGCAGCTTATGGACAGGGTCCTACGAGCAGTACTTC. The full variable domain, with the rest looked up from reference TRBV11-1 and TRBJ2-7, is EAEVAQSPRYKITEKSQAVAFWCDPISGHATLYWYRQILGQGPELLVQFQDESVVDDSQLPKDRFSAERLKGVDSTLKIQPAELGDSAMYLCASSLWTGSYEQYFGPGTRLTVT.

This chain connects TRBV13 to TRBJ2-7; maybe TRBD2 (5 bases). Germline CDR1 and CDR2: PRHDT and FYEKMQ (reference sequence). This CDR3 region has 14 residues. The V end lost 5 bases, the J end lost 1 base, and 12 bases lay between the germline ends. This CDR3 reads CASSAYGKSYEQYF. CDR3 DNA sequence: TGTGCCAGCAGCGCATACGGGAAGTCCTACGAGCAGTACTTC.

The chain combines TRBV2 with TRBJ2-1; 8 nucleotides agree with TRBD2. Trimming removed 3 bases from V and 6 bases from J; junction bases left unmatched: 1. This CDR3 has 13 residues. The germline CDR1 and CDR2 sequences are SNHLY and FYNNEI. The CDR3 nucleotides read TGTGCCAGCAGTGACGGGACTAGCAATGAGCAGTTCTTC. This gives the protein CASSDGTSNEQFF.

This chain joins TRBV3-1 (or the pseudogene TRBV3-2) and TRBJ1-4; D gene uncertain. The CDR3 is 14 amino acids. Germline V gene lookup returns CDR1 LGHDT and CDR2 YNNKEL (reference sequence). The germline V and J ends were trimmed by 1 base and 8 bases, with 11 bases remaining between them. CDR3 DNA sequence: TGTGCCAGCAGCCAAGTCACGACGGGAGAAAAACTGTTTTTT. Translation: CASSQVTTGEKLFF.

This rearrangement joins TRBV30 to TRBJ2-7; 9 nucleotides agree with TRBD1. From germline, CDR1 is GTSNPN and CDR2 SVGIG (reference sequence). The CDR3 is 14 amino acids. Trimming removed 8 bases from V and 6 bases from J; junction bases left unmatched: 14. The CDR3 DNA follows: TGTGCCGGCTCCGCCCGGGACAGGGTGGGCGAGCAGTACTTC. Translated, it gives CAGSARDRVGEQYF.

CDR3 residues: CASSPRSSGAYEQYF. The CDR3 DNA is TGTGCCAGCAGTCCTCGTAGTAGCGGAGCCTACGAGCAGTACTTC. The chain couples TRBV7-9 to TRBJ2-7, with TRBD2 as a possible D gene (6 bases). CDR3 length: 15 amino acids. Germline V gene sequence: CDR1 SEHNR, CDR2 FQNEAQ (reference sequence). Trimming shortened V by 6 bases and J by 2 bases, and 17 bases separated the two germline ends.

V usage is TRBV7-9 and J usage is TRBJ1-3; D unresolved. V lost 2 bases and J 0 bases, leaving 11 bases between the germline ends. Germline V gene data show CDR1 as SEHNR and CDR2 as FQNEAQ (reference sequence). The CDR3 totals 16 residues. The CDR3 is CASSLLSSLSGNTIYF. In DNA form, the CDR3 reads TGTGCCAGCAGCTTATTATCCTCTCTCTCTGGAAACACCATATATTTT.

This clone was observed once. The chain is built from TRBV19 and TRBJ1-2; no clear D. Germline V lookup: CDR1 LNHDA, CDR2 SQIVND (reference sequence). This CDR3 comprises 15 residues. V was cut by 1 base and J by 8 bases, with 17 bases left in between. As DNA, the CDR3 is TGTGCCAGTAGTATAGCCTCAGCAGGAGGTAGCGGCTACACCTTC. It specifies CASSIASAGGSGYTF.

CDR3: CASSFSGGANTGELFF. The CDR3 bases are TGCGCCAGCAGCTTTAGCGGGGGGGCGAACACCGGGGAGCTGTTTTTT. V and J are TRBV5-1 and TRBJ2-2; TRBD2 agrees at 11 bases. The V gene end was trimmed by 2 bases and the J gene end by 0 bases; junction bases not matched to a gene: 0. This CDR3 has 16 amino acids. Germline CDR1 is SGHRS and CDR2 is YFSETQ.

The V gene is TRBV2, the J gene TRBJ2-5; no clear D gene. V was cut by 6 bases and J by 2 bases, with 4 bases left in between. The germline V gene has CDR1 SNHLY and CDR2 FYNNEI. CDR3 length: 11 residues. CDR3 amino acids: CASSQQETQYF. As DNA, the CDR3 is TGTGCCAGCAGCCAACAAGAGACCCAGTACTTC.

V and J are TRBV7-8 and TRBJ2-1; D is perhaps TRBD2 (5 bases). Germline V gene data show CDR1 as SGHVS and CDR2 as FQNEAQ. Trimming removed 0 bases at V and 7 bases at J, with 31 bases between. The CDR3 sequence is 21 residues long. Here the CDR3 DNA reads TGTGCCAGCAGCTTAGCGTTTTTGACTACCCTACGAACAATCGGACCAAATGAGCAGTTCTTC. Its protein is CASSLAFLTTLRTIGPNEQFF. The full variable domain, with the rest looked up from reference TRBV7-8 and TRBJ2-1, is GAGVSQSPRYKVAKRGQDVALRCDPISGHVSLFWYQQALGQGPEFLTYFQNEAQLDKSGLPSDRFFAERPEGSVSTLKIQRTQQEDSAVYLCASSLAFLTTLRTIGPNEQFFGPGTRLTVL.

The chain couples TRBV3-1 (or the pseudogene TRBV3-2) to TRBJ2-1; the D gene is possibly TRBD1 (6 bases). Trimming removed 1 base from V and 9 bases from J, with 13 bases in between. Germline V lookup: CDR1 LGHDT, CDR2 YNNKEL (reference sequence). This CDR3 has 14 amino acids. Written as DNA, the CDR3 is TGTGCCAGCAGCCAAGCCTTAGTCAGGGGTGAGCAGTTCTTC. This codes for CASSQALVRGEQFF.

This rearrangement joins TRBV6-5 to TRBJ2-7, with TRBD1 as a possible D gene (6 bases). The CDR3 is 13 residues long. Trimming took 2 bases from V and 7 from J, leaving 12 bases between them. Germline CDR1 is MNHEY and CDR2 is SVGAGI. CDR3 sequence: CASSYGPQGEQYF. CDR3 nucleotide sequence: TGTGCCAGCAGTTACGGCCCCCAGGGGGAGCAGTACTTC.

The rearrangement links TRBV28 to TRBJ1-6, with TRBD1 as a possible D gene (5 bases). Germline V gives CDR1 MDHEN, CDR2 SYDVKM. Trimming cost V 6 bases and J 7 bases, with 13 bases left between them. The CDR3 is 14 residues long. The CDR3 DNA sequence: TGTGCCAGCAGCAAAGACAGTAAGAATTCACCCCTCCACTTT. It is translated as CASSKDSKNSPLHF.

This chain joins TRBV5-1 and TRBJ2-3, with 12 bases aligning to TRBD1. The junction had 3 bases not matched to a gene; V was cut back by 4 bases and J by 0 bases. Germline V lookup: CDR1 SGHRS, CDR2 YFSETQ. The CDR3 totals 16 residues. The CDR3 DNA reads as TGCGCCAGCAGCGGGGGACAGGGGGCGAGCACAGATACGCAGTATTTT. This sequence encodes CASSGGQGASTDTQYF.

This chain joins TRBV5-4 and TRBJ2-1; TRBD1 aligns across 10 bases. The CDR3 length is 16 residues. Germline-derived CDR1 and CDR2 are SGHNT and YYREEE (reference sequence). V dropped 4 bases and J dropped 3; count of bases not matched to a gene: 7. Written as DNA, the CDR3 is TGTGCCAGCAGCCCCCGGGACAGGGGAAGCTACAATGAGCAGTTCTTC. It is translated as CASSPRDRGSYNEQFF.

This chain links TRBV7-2 with TRBJ1-1; no clear D. This CDR3 spans 15 amino acids. From germline, CDR1 is SGHTA and CDR2 FQGNSA. V lost 2 bases to trimming and J lost 1 base, with 11 bases between them. The CDR3 DNA sequence: TGTGCCAGCAGCTTACAGCTTCGGGAGAACACTGAAGCTTTCTTT. Protein sequence: CASSLQLRENTEAFF.